The next 18 T cell receptor beta chains were all read from a single sample in a study of CD8 T cells in ankylosing spondylitis (TCRdb year 2017). Library creation used 5' RACE. Sequencing relied on an Illumina HiSeq 2500. The raw public reads went through TCRdb reprocessing: fastp at Q25, MiXCR clone calling, in-frame beta chains kept. Entries that share a CDR3 protein sequence are merged under the most common genes and DNA. For this sample the table gives approximately 60,000 distinct CDR3 sequences, of which 6.2% were detected only once. The ten largest clones add up to just under 5% of the sample. Sequencing input: synovial fluid, either unsorted or a sorted T cell fraction (not recorded which). These receptor sequences come from a male donor with ankylosing spondylitis.

This clonotype appeared many times. The chain employs TRBV5-8 and TRBJ1-5; possible D gene TRBD1, 6 bases. Trimming removed 5 bases at V and 4 bases at J, with 10 bases between. The CDR3 sequence is 13 residues long. Germline CDR1 SGHTS, CDR2 YDEGEE. CDR3 region: CASRQRGNQPQHF. The CDR3 DNA sequence: TGTGCCAGCAGACAAAGGGGGAATCAGCCCCAGCATTTT.

This clonotype was counted many times. The chain recombines TRBV3-1 with TRBJ2-1; the match to TRBD2 covers 7 bases. The CDR3 runs to 18 residues. Germline-derived CDR1 and CDR2 are LGHDT and YNNKEL (reference sequence). Trimming removed 4 bases from V and 4 bases from J; junction bases left unmatched: 16. This chain's CDR3 is CASSLSTGGIRGYNEQFF. CDR3 coding DNA: TGTGCCAGCAGCCTCAGCACCGGGGGGATTAGAGGATACAATGAGCAGTTCTTC.

This clonotype was counted ten times or more. The chain couples TRBV6-5 to TRBJ2-5; TRBD1 aligns across 7 bases. V shed 6 bases and J 9 bases; nucleotides not matched to a gene: 7. The CDR3 has 12 residues. Germline CDR1 reads MNHEY; CDR2 reads SVGAGI. The CDR3 reads CASRTGSGAQYF. CDR3 coding DNA: TGTGCCAGCAGGACAGGGTCCGGGGCCCAGTACTTC.

The sample holds many counts of this clonotype. V usage is TRBV7-2 and J usage is TRBJ2-3, with D possibly being TRBD1 or TRBD2 (5 bases each). This CDR3 is 16 amino acids long. Trimming shortened V by 3 bases and J by 1 base, and 14 bases separated the two germline ends. The germline CDR1 and CDR2 sequences are SGHTA and FQGNSA. The DNA of the CDR3 is TGTGCCAGCAGCTTCAGGGCGGGTTTCCGCACAGATACGCAGTATTTT. This translates into CASSFRAGFRTDTQYF.

V gene TRBV4-1 combines with J gene TRBJ1-5; D may be TRBD1 (5 bases). Germline V gene lookup returns CDR1 MGHRA and CDR2 YSYEKL. The CDR3 extends over 16 amino acids. V dropped 0 bases and J dropped 5 bases, with 14 bases sitting between them. The CDR3 here is CASSQEGGRWHQPQHF. DNA of the CDR3: TGCGCCAGCAGCCAAGAGGGGGGGAGATGGCATCAGCCCCAGCATTTT.

In its sample, this clonotype was seen many times. The chain uses TRBV21-1 and TRBJ2-7; no check of the table's D call, TRBD2, against the DNA was made. TRBV21-1 is a pseudogene segment. This CDR3 region has 14 residues. The CDR3 coding sequence is TGTGCCAGCAGCAGACTAGCGCCGAACTACGAGCAGTACTTC. Translation gives CASSRLAPNYEQYF.

At least ten counts were recorded for this clonotype. The chain employs TRBV13 and TRBJ2-1; D is perhaps TRBD1 (6 bases). Trimming pared 0 bases from V and 12 bases from J, leaving 15 bases between. Germline CDR1 reads PRHDT; CDR2 reads FYEKMQ (reference sequence). The CDR3 covers 14 residues. CDR3 nucleotides: TGTGCCAGCAGCTTAGGCGCTCGGGGACACCCGCAGTTCTTC. Translated, it gives CASSLGARGHPQFF.

This clonotype was counted ten times or more. This sequence joins TRBV5-4 and TRBJ2-1; 7 bases line up with TRBD2. The germline gives CDR1 SGHNT, CDR2 YYREEE (reference sequence). There are 15 residues in the CDR3. The trim removed 3 bases at V and 1 base at J, leaving 4 bases unmatched. The CDR3 loop is CASSWGGLSYNEQFF. For the CDR3, the DNA is TGTGCCAGCAGCTGGGGAGGGTTGTCCTACAATGAGCAGTTCTTC.

Many counts were recorded for this clonotype. The V gene is TRBV4-3, the J gene TRBJ2-3; tentative D call: TRBD1 (5 bases). The germline V gene has CDR1 LGHNA and CDR2 YSLEER. The V end was cut by 3 bases, the J end by 8 bases, with 18 bases between. The CDR3 runs 15 residues. DNA of the CDR3: TGCGCCAGCAGCCAGGGGCCAGTGGGGCGCGGTACGCAGTATTTT. It translates to CASSQGPVGRGTQYF.

This clonotype was counted many times. This chain uses TRBV6-5 with TRBJ1-6; possibly TRBD1 for D (6 bases). Per the germline V gene, CDR1 is MNHEY and CDR2 is SVGAGI. Trimming stripped 4 bases from V and 6 bases from J, with 16 bases between. The CDR3 consists of 16 residues. CDR3 nucleotides: TGTGCCAGCAGTTCCCTCCTTACAGGGACTAATTCACCCCTCCACTTT. Protein sequence: CASSSLLTGTNSPLHF.

The gene calls are TRBV7-6 and TRBJ2-1, with D perhaps matching TRBD1 or TRBD2 (5 bases each). The CDR3 length is 15 residues. With 5 bases removed from V and 5 bases from J, the gap between germline ends came to 16 bases. The germline V gene has CDR1 SGHVS and CDR2 FNYEAQ. The CDR3 nucleotides read TGTGCCAGCAGCCGGCTGGGACCTACTGACAATGAGCAGTTCTTC. Translated: CASSRLGPTDNEQFF.

Here the CDR3 DNA reads TGTGCCAGCAGTTACTCGTCGTTTCCGGGAGGGACCACCGGGGAGCTGTTTTTT. Its translation: CASSYSSFPGGTTGELFF. V gene TRBV6-5 combines with J gene TRBJ2-2; the match to TRBD2 covers 8 bases. V lost 0 bases and J lost 4; bases outside the gene matches: 10. The V gene's germline CDR1 is MNHEY and CDR2 SVGAGI. The CDR3 length is 18 residues.

The chain uses TRBV19 and TRBJ2-1; 7 bases fit TRBD1. This CDR3 is 15 amino acids long. V lost 3 bases and J lost 0; bases outside the gene matches: 2. Germline V gives CDR1 LNHDA, CDR2 SQIVND (reference sequence). DNA for the CDR3: TGTGCCAGTAGTATCAGGACAGGCTCCTACAATGAGCAGTTCTTC. Amino acid sequence: CASSIRTGSYNEQFF.

V and J are TRBV28 and TRBJ1-3; 11 bases fit TRBD1. Looked up from germline, CDR1 is MDHEN and CDR2 is SYDVKM. The V and J ends lost 3 bases and 2 bases, in that order; junction bases with no gene match: 6. The length of the CDR3 is 17 residues. This CDR3 is CASSFKMGQGAGNTIYF. The CDR3 DNA reads as TGTGCCAGCAGTTTCAAGATGGGACAGGGGGCTGGAAACACCATATATTTT.

The sample holds many counts of this clonotype. The CDR3 loop reads CSVSTGTGRDQPQHF. CDR3 nucleotides: TGCAGCGTTTCGACGGGCACCGGGCGGGATCAGCCCCAGCATTTT. The V gene is TRBV29-1, the J gene TRBJ1-5; D is unclear. V lost 5 bases to trimming and J lost 5 bases, with 19 bases between them. The germline V gene encodes CDR1 SQVTM and CDR2 ANQGSEA. The CDR3 has 15 amino acids. Combining the CDR3 with reference TRBV29-1 and TRBJ1-5 gives the whole variable domain SAVISQKPSRDICQRGTSLTIQCQVDSQVTMMFWYRQQPGQSLTLIATANQGSEATYESGFVIDKFPISRPNLTFSTLTVSNMSPEDSSIYLCSVSTGTGRDQPQHFGDGTRLSIL.

The chain uses TRBV19 and TRBJ2-2; no firm D call. CDR3 length: 13 amino acids. The germline V and J ends were trimmed by 8 bases and 5 bases, with 12 bases remaining between them. The germline gives CDR1 LNHDA, CDR2 SQIVND (reference sequence). The CDR3 DNA sequence: TGTGCCAGTCGGGCCTTAGGTACCGGGGAGCTGTTTTTT. Its translation is CASRALGTGELFF.

This clonotype appeared many times. The V gene is TRBV5-1, the J gene TRBJ2-2; no definite D call. Trimming cost V 0 bases and J 1 base, with 4 bases left between them. CDR1 and CDR2 from the germline V gene are SGHRS and YFSETQ. The CDR3 spans 14 residues. CDR3 in amino acids: CASSLAENTGELFF. The CDR3 DNA follows: TGCGCCAGCAGCTTGGCTGAGAACACCGGGGAGCTGTTTTTT. Combining the CDR3 with reference TRBV5-1 and TRBJ2-2 gives the whole variable domain KAGVTQTPRYLIKTRGQQVTLSCSPISGHRSVSWYQQTPGQGLQFLFEYFSETQRNKGNFPGRFSGRQFSNSRSEMNVSTLELGDSALYLCASSLAENTGELFFGEGSRLTVL.

This clonotype has a handful of counts. This rearrangement joins TRBV20-1 to TRBJ2-3, with D perhaps TRBD1 (5 bases). V lost 3 bases, J lost 8 bases, and 18 bases lay in between. The CDR3 totals 14 residues. Germline V gives CDR1 DFQATT, CDR2 SNEGSKA (reference sequence). The CDR3 loop is CSASPVPRQGTQYF. The CDR3, as DNA: TGCAGTGCTAGTCCTGTTCCCAGGCAGGGTACGCAGTATTTT.